Listed below are T cell receptor beta chains from one sample, sequenced in a study of T cells in Graves' hyperthyroidism and ophthalmopathy. MiXCR was run by TCRdb on the multiplex PCR reads, yielding one entry per CDR3 protein. The sample lists about 560,000 distinct CDR3 sequences, roughly a sixth seen once, with 15% to 20% in the top ten. Sequenced material: blood. Source of these receptors: a young woman with Graves' hyperthyroidism. The CDR3 runs from the conserved cysteine through the conserved F or W. The D gene is left open where the match is weak. Size tells how often a clone was seen (once, few, many) or the class of an expanded clone, and some rows leave it out.

v_call: TRBV5-1
clone_size: many
j_call: TRBJ2-2
d_call: NA
cdr3_nt: TGCGCCAGCAGCTTAACGAACACCGGGGAGCTGTTTTTT
cdr3_aa: CASSLTNTGELFF

v_call: TRBV20-1
clone_size: many
j_call: TRBJ2-1
d_call: NA
cdr3_nt: TGCAGTGCTAGAGATTCCCCTAGCGACAATGAGCAGTTCTTC
cdr3_aa: CSARDSPSDNEQFF

v_call: TRBV12-3/TRBV12-4
clone_size: NA
j_call: TRBJ2-1
d_call: NA
cdr3_nt: TGTGCCAGCAGTTCACGGAGGGGGGGCCGCAATGAGCAGTTCTTC
cdr3_aa: CASSSRRGGRNEQFF

v_call: TRBV20-1
clone_size: few
j_call: TRBJ1-2
d_call: NA
cdr3_nt: TGCAGTGCTAGTCCCACTGGTGTCGGCTACACCTTC
cdr3_aa: CSASPTGVGYTF

v_call: TRBV10-1
clone_size: few
j_call: TRBJ2-1
d_call: TRBD2
cdr3_nt: TGCGCCAGCAGTGAGGGGGGGGGTAGAAATGAGCAGTTCTTC
cdr3_aa: CASSEGGGRNEQFF

v_call: TRBV3-1
clone_size: few
j_call: TRBJ1-1
d_call: NA
cdr3_nt: TGTGCCAGCAGCCAAGAGGTAGGGAACACTGAAGCTTTCTTT
cdr3_aa: CASSQEVGNTEAFF

v_call: TRBV20-1
clone_size: many
j_call: TRBJ2-1
d_call: TRBD2
cdr3_nt: TGCAGTGCTCCTTTACTAGCGGGAGATTTGTTCTTC
cdr3_aa: CSAPLLAGDLFF

v_call: TRBV24-1
clone_size: many
j_call: TRBJ1-2
d_call: NA
cdr3_nt: TGTGCCACCAGTACACCAAACTATGGCTACACCTTC
cdr3_aa: CATSTPNYGYTF

v_call: TRBV6-2/TRBV6-3
clone_size: few
j_call: TRBJ2-1
d_call: TRBD2
cdr3_nt: TGTGCCAGCAGTGCTAGCGGGGCGGATTACAATGAGCAGTTCTTC
cdr3_aa: CASSASGADYNEQFF

v_call: TRBV3-1
clone_size: NA
j_call: TRBJ2-1
d_call: TRBD2
cdr3_nt: TGTGCCAGCAGCCAGGGGACTAGCGGGTTGAATGAGCAGTTCTTC
cdr3_aa: CASSQGTSGLNEQFF

v_call: TRBV3-1
clone_size: many
j_call: TRBJ2-1
d_call: TRBD2
cdr3_nt: TGTGCCAGCAGCCAAGATCCCGGGAGGGGCTACAATGAGCAGTTCTTC
cdr3_aa: CASSQDPGRGYNEQFF

v_call: TRBV5-1
clone_size: few
j_call: TRBJ2-7
d_call: NA
cdr3_nt: TGCGCCAGCAGCTTGGCCCTTGGGGGGGCCTTTACCTACGAGCAGTACTTC
cdr3_aa: CASSLALGGAFTYEQYF

v_call: TRBV4-2
clone_size: few
j_call: TRBJ2-3
d_call: TRBD2
cdr3_nt: TGTGCCAGCAGCCATTGGACTAGCGGGAGCACAGATACGCAGTATTTT
cdr3_aa: CASSHWTSGSTDTQYF

v_call: TRBV5-1
clone_size: many
j_call: TRBJ2-7
d_call: TRBD1
cdr3_nt: TGCGCCAGCAGCTTGGAGTCAACAGGGGGCCCCACGAGCGAGCAGTACTTC
cdr3_aa: CASSLESTGGPTSEQYF

v_call: TRBV9
clone_size: few
j_call: TRBJ2-7
d_call: NA
cdr3_nt: TGTGCCAGCAGCGTAGGGACGGGGACCTCCGACGAGCAGTACTTC
cdr3_aa: CASSVGTGTSDEQYF

v_call: TRBV7-6
clone_size: many
j_call: TRBJ2-7
d_call: NA
cdr3_nt: TGTGCCAGCAGCTTGGAGGACAAGGGCCCTGGAGAGCAGTACTTC
cdr3_aa: CASSLEDKGPGEQYF

v_call: TRBV4-2
clone_size: NA
j_call: TRBJ1-2
d_call: NA
cdr3_nt: TGTGCCAGCAGCCAAGATGACGGGCAGCAATATGGCTACACCTTC
cdr3_aa: CASSQDDGQQYGYTF

v_call: TRBV24-1
clone_size: many
j_call: TRBJ1-1
d_call: NA
cdr3_nt: TGTGCCACCAGTGTGGGCAGTGACACTGAAGCTTTCTTT
cdr3_aa: CATSVGSDTEAFF

v_call: TRBV9
clone_size: NA
j_call: TRBJ2-7
d_call: NA
cdr3_nt: TGTGCCAGCAACTCAAGTAGCGAGGTCCTGGACGAGCAGTACTTC
cdr3_aa: CASNSSSEVLDEQYF

v_call: TRBV6-2/TRBV6-3
clone_size: NA
j_call: TRBJ1-5
d_call: TRBD1
cdr3_nt: TGTGCCAGCGGAAAAGCAACAGGGGGCTTTGGTCAGCCCCAGCATTTT
cdr3_aa: CASGKATGGFGQPQHF

v_call: TRBV29-1
clone_size: NA
j_call: TRBJ2-6
d_call: NA
cdr3_nt: TGCAGCGTTGTGTCTGGGGCCAACGTCCTGACTTTC
cdr3_aa: CSVVSGANVLTF

v_call: TRBV20-1
clone_size: many
j_call: TRBJ2-3
d_call: NA
cdr3_nt: TGCAGTGCTAGAGATGGGGAAGGGACCACAGATACGCAGTATTTT
cdr3_aa: CSARDGEGTTDTQYF

v_call: TRBV4-3
clone_size: many
j_call: TRBJ1-2
d_call: NA
cdr3_nt: TGCGCCAGCAGCCAAGATAGGAGGGGAGCTAACTATGGCTACACCTTC
cdr3_aa: CASSQDRRGANYGYTF

v_call: TRBV6-6
clone_size: few
j_call: TRBJ1-2
d_call: NA
cdr3_nt: TGTGCCAGCAGTTACTGGACAGCATCGGATGGCTACACCTTC
cdr3_aa: CASSYWTASDGYTF

v_call: TRBV7-9
clone_size: NA
j_call: TRBJ2-1
d_call: NA
cdr3_nt: TGTGCCGGCAGCTTTGGGGAGGCTGGTGAGGGGGGTGAGCAGTTCTTC
cdr3_aa: CAGSFGEAGEGGEQFF

v_call: TRBV30
clone_size: many
j_call: TRBJ2-5
d_call: NA
cdr3_nt: TGTGCCTGGACTCACCAAGAGACCCAGTACTTC
cdr3_aa: CAWTHQETQYF

v_call: TRBV6-1
clone_size: few
j_call: TRBJ1-2
d_call: NA
cdr3_nt: TGTGCCAGCAGTGTCTTGAGGGGGGGGAGTGGCTACACCTTC
cdr3_aa: CASSVLRGGSGYTF

v_call: TRBV6-4
clone_size: many
j_call: TRBJ2-1
d_call: TRBD2
cdr3_nt: TGTGCCAGCGGGCGACTAGCGGCACAAACAAGATCCTACAATGAGCAGTTCTTC
cdr3_aa: CASGRLAAQTRSYNEQFF

v_call: TRBV20-1
clone_size: NA
j_call: TRBJ2-2
d_call: NA
cdr3_nt: TGCAGTGCTAGAGACAAGCGGAGCACCGGGGAGCTGTTTTTT
cdr3_aa: CSARDKRSTGELFF

v_call: TRBV18
clone_size: few
j_call: TRBJ2-1
d_call: NA
cdr3_nt: TGTACCAGCTCACCATCGACAGTCTACAATGAGCAGTTCTTC
cdr3_aa: CTSSPSTVYNEQFF

v_call: TRBV29-1
clone_size: few
j_call: TRBJ1-1
d_call: NA
cdr3_nt: TGCAGCGTTGAAACAGGGAGGAACACTGAAGCTTTCTTT
cdr3_aa: CSVETGRNTEAFF

v_call: TRBV5-1
clone_size: many
j_call: TRBJ1-4
d_call: TRBD1
cdr3_nt: TGCGCCAGCAGCTTGGGCGGGACAGGAGGTGAAAAACTGTTTTTT
cdr3_aa: CASSLGGTGGEKLFF

v_call: TRBV2
clone_size: many
j_call: TRBJ2-5
d_call: TRBD2
cdr3_nt: TGTGCCAGCCGGGTAGCGGGAGGGCCAGAGACCCAGTACTTC
cdr3_aa: CASRVAGGPETQYF

v_call: TRBV3-1
clone_size: many
j_call: TRBJ2-1
d_call: NA
cdr3_nt: TGTGCCAGCAGCCAAGCCGGGACATTAGTCAATGAGCAGTTCTTC
cdr3_aa: CASSQAGTLVNEQFF

v_call: TRBV27
clone_size: NA
j_call: TRBJ2-2
d_call: TRBD2
cdr3_nt: TGTGCCAGCAGGATACTGCGTAGCGGGAGTATCGCGAACACCGGGGAGCTGTTTTTT
cdr3_aa: CASRILRSGSIANTGELFF

v_call: TRBV6-2/TRBV6-3
clone_size: few
j_call: TRBJ2-6
d_call: TRBD2
cdr3_nt: TGTGCCAGCACGGAGCGGGAGGGCTCTGGGGCCAACGTCCTGACTTTC
cdr3_aa: CASTEREGSGANVLTF

v_call: TRBV5-1
clone_size: few
j_call: TRBJ2-1
d_call: TRBD2
cdr3_nt: TGCGCCAGCAGCTCCACGGGACTAGCGGGGGACAATGAGCAGTTCTTC
cdr3_aa: CASSSTGLAGDNEQFF

v_call: TRBV13
clone_size: many
j_call: TRBJ2-7
d_call: NA
cdr3_nt: TGTGCCAGCAGCCCCCGGGGATCCTACGAGCAGTACTTC
cdr3_aa: CASSPRGSYEQYF

v_call: TRBV4-3
clone_size: few
j_call: TRBJ1-4
d_call: NA
cdr3_nt: TGCGCCAGCAGCCAAGATGGAACGGGGCAGGGTGAAAAACTGTTTTTT
cdr3_aa: CASSQDGTGQGEKLFF

v_call: TRBV20-1
clone_size: many
j_call: TRBJ2-7
d_call: NA
cdr3_nt: TGCAGTGCCAACGGGCAGGGCTACGAGCAGTACTTC
cdr3_aa: CSANGQGYEQYF